The 23 T cell receptor beta chains below come from one sample, sequenced in a study of early T cells in non-severe SARS-CoV-2 infection. TCRdb redid the calling of the 5' RACE reads with MiXCR, one entry per CDR3 protein. Here the sample spans over 45,000 distinct CDR3 sequences, 4.5% to 7% being singletons. The specimen sequenced was whole blood. The receptors were sampled from an adult who was a healthcare worker with PCR-confirmed SARS-CoV-2 infection or an uninfected control (not recorded which).

This clonotype showed up many times. The chain carries TRBV11-3 and TRBJ1-1; TRBD1 matches at 9 bases. Germline trimming cut 7 bases from V and 4 bases from J; bases unmatched to any gene: 7. CDR1 SGHNT and CDR2 YENEEA come from the germline V gene. This CDR3 is 14 amino acids long. This chain's CDR3 is CASKNDRGSTEAFF. The CDR3 region has the DNA TGTGCCAGCAAAAATGACAGGGGGAGCACTGAAGCTTTCTTT.

This clonotype was detected many times. The chain recombines TRBV20-1 with TRBJ2-3, with 7 bases matching TRBD2. The V gene's germline CDR1 is DFQATT and CDR2 SNEGSKA (reference sequence). This CDR3 region has 14 residues. Germline trimming cut 6 bases from V and 7 bases from J; bases unmatched to any gene: 13. The CDR3 nucleotides read TGCAGTGCCCCGTGGGGGGGGAGTTTAAATACGCAGTATTTT. It codes for CSAPWGGSLNTQYF.

There are many counts of this clonotype. The chain employs TRBV5-4 and TRBJ2-5; 10 bases match TRBD1. This CDR3 spans 13 amino acids. V trimming: 3 bases; J trimming: 7 bases; junction bases outside the gene matches: 3. Germline CDR1 reads SGHNT; CDR2 reads YYREEE (reference sequence). Written as DNA, the CDR3 is TGTGCCAGCAGCTCACGACAGGGGGCGACCCAGTACTTC. Translation gives CASSSRQGATQYF.

This clonotype came up many times. This chain links TRBV7-2 with TRBJ2-1; D gene uncertain. The CDR3 totals 15 residues. Trimming took off 2 bases at V and 0 bases at J, with 8 bases between the two ends. Germline V gene data show CDR1 as SGHTA and CDR2 as FQGNSA. The CDR3 DNA reads TGTGCCAGCAGCTTACTCCTATTCTCCTACAATGAGCAGTTCTTC. This encodes CASSLLLFSYNEQFF.

The chain employs TRBV12-3 or TRBV12-4 and TRBJ1-2; 7 nucleotides line up with TRBD1. The length of the CDR3 is 13 residues. V was clipped by 3 bases and J by 8 bases; unmatched bases: 6. CDR3 sequence (DNA): TGTGCCAGCAGTTTGACAGGGTCCCAGGGCTACACCTTC. Amino acids: CASSLTGSQGYTF.

The J gene is TRBJ2-5, the V gene TRBV12-3 or TRBV12-4, with TRBD2 matching 12 bases. The ends lost 3 bases at V and 3 bases at J; junction bases unmatched: 2. This CDR3 has 15 residues. Here the CDR3 DNA reads TGTGCCAGCAGTTTCCGGACTAGCGGGGAAGAGACCCAGTACTTC. Amino acids: CASSFRTSGEETQYF.

The chain has TRBV5-5 and TRBJ2-7, with TRBD1 matching 9 bases. J lost 3 bases, V lost 4 bases, and 11 bases had no gene match. The CDR3 extends over 16 amino acids. Per germline, CDR1 SGHKS and CDR2 YYEKEE (reference sequence). The CDR3 DNA reads as TGTGCCAGCAGCCTGGCTGGGACAGGGAACTACTACGAGCAGTACTTC. Encoded protein: CASSLAGTGNYYEQYF. The variable domain in full, completed from reference TRBV5-5 and TRBJ2-7, reads DAGVTQSPTHLIKTRGQQVTLRCSPISGHKSVSWYQQVLGQGPQFIFQYYEKEERGRGNFPDRFSARQFPNYSSELNVNALLLGDSALYLCASSLAGTGNYYEQYFGPGTRLTVT.

In its sample, this clonotype was seen many times. V is TRBV30 and J is TRBJ1-3; D gene ambiguous. Germline V lookup: CDR1 GTSNPN, CDR2 SVGIG (reference sequence). Trimming left V 0 bases short and J 4 bases short, with 4 bases between. CDR3 length: 12 residues. CDR3 sequence: CAWSVSGNTIYF. CDR3 coding DNA: TGTGCCTGGAGTGTTTCCGGAAACACCATATATTTT.

The table lists this clonotype with many counts. The chain employs TRBV12-3 or TRBV12-4 and TRBJ2-1; a possible D gene is TRBD2 (7 bases). V lost 7 bases and J 3 bases, leaving 16 bases between the germline ends. CDR3 length equals 15 residues. The CDR3, as DNA: TGTGCCAGCAACCTTGGGGGGGCCCTCTACAATGAGCAGTTCTTC. Its translation is CASNLGGALYNEQFF.

This clonotype was observed many times. The chain uses TRBV14 and TRBJ2-3; 9 nucleotides agree with TRBD2. CDR3 length equals 15 residues. Germline CDR1 SGHDN, CDR2 FVKESK. Trimming removed 2 bases from V and 3 bases from J; junction bases left unmatched: 3. The CDR3 sequence: CASSQQLAGTDTQYF. CDR3 nucleotides: TGTGCCAGCAGCCAACAGCTAGCGGGGACAGATACGCAGTATTTT.

The chain carries TRBV9 and TRBJ1-1, with 10 nucleotides matching TRBD1. Unmatched junction bases numbered 13, after V lost 6 bases and J lost 5 bases. This CDR3 is 16 amino acids long. Per the germline V gene, CDR1 is SGDLS and CDR2 is YYNGEE. CDR3: CASTPGQGFIGTEAFF. In DNA, the CDR3 is TGTGCCAGCACTCCGGGACAGGGGTTTATAGGGACTGAAGCTTTCTTT.

At least ten counts were recorded for this clonotype. The rearrangement links TRBV5-5 to TRBJ2-5; 12 bases align to TRBD1. This CDR3 spans 15 amino acids. V was pared by 4 bases and J by 4 bases, with 5 bases of the junction left unmatched. CDR1 is SGHKS and CDR2 is YYEKEE in the germline V gene (reference sequence). The chain's CDR3 is CASSRGQGAGETQYF. CDR3 DNA: TGTGCCAGCAGCCGGGGACAGGGGGCGGGAGAGACCCAGTACTTC.

This sequence joins TRBV7-2 and TRBJ1-4; the D gene is possibly TRBD1 (5 bases). Germline CDR1 SGHTA, CDR2 FQGNSA. V was cut by 1 base and J by 0 bases, with 9 bases left in between. CDR3 size: 16 residues. This CDR3 is CASSLDGTATNEKLFF. CDR3 DNA sequence: TGTGCCAGCAGCTTAGATGGGACCGCAACTAATGAAAAACTGTTTTTT.

This clonotype was recorded many times. The rearrangement joins TRBV19 to TRBJ1-5, with 10 bases fitting TRBD1. Germline assignment: CDR1 LNHDA and CDR2 SQIVND (reference sequence). Trimming cost V 1 base and J 5 bases; bases outside gene matches: 8. The CDR3 has 17 residues. The CDR3 bases are TGTGCCAGTAGTATAGCATGGGACAGGGGTTTTTATCAGCCCCAGCATTTT. It encodes CASSIAWDRGFYQPQHF.

This clonotype was recorded many times. This chain uses TRBV6-5 with TRBJ2-3; TRBD1 matches at 11 bases. With 6 bases clipped from V and 3 bases from J, the junction kept 2 bases outside the gene matches. Germline V gene data show CDR1 as MNHEY and CDR2 as SVGAGI. The CDR3 loop spans 14 amino acids. CDR3 sequence (DNA): TGTGCCAGCAGGGGGACAGGGGGGACAGATACGCAGTATTTT. This encodes CASRGTGGTDTQYF.

This clonotype appeared many times. The rearrangement uses TRBV4-1 and TRBJ1-4; no clear D. Trimming took off 4 bases at V and 4 bases at J, with 7 bases between the two ends. The germline V gene encodes CDR1 MGHRA and CDR2 YSYEKL. The CDR3 is 13 residues long. In DNA, the CDR3 is TGCGCCAGCAGCCGGGCCATTAATGAAAAACTGTTTTTT. Its translation is CASSRAINEKLFF.

This clonotype has ten or more counts. The chain combines TRBV12-3 or TRBV12-4 with TRBJ2-1; D unclear. V was cut by 0 bases and J by 3 bases, with 9 bases left in between. This CDR3 spans 15 amino acids. CDR3 sequence: CASSLARPIYNEQFF. CDR3 nucleotide sequence: TGTGCCAGCAGTTTAGCGCGCCCCATCTACAATGAGCAGTTCTTC.

The chain combines TRBV6-2 or TRBV6-3 with TRBJ1-6, with TRBD1 matching 9 bases. The CDR3 is 14 residues long. CDR1 is MNHEY and CDR2 is SVGEGT in the germline V gene. With 5 bases clipped from V and 10 bases from J, the junction kept 6 bases outside the gene matches. The CDR3 nucleotides read TGTGCCAGCAGTCTCCGTGACAGGGGGTCACCCCTCCACTTT. Its protein is CASSLRDRGSPLHF.

There are many counts of this clonotype. J is TRBJ2-1 and V is TRBV7-2, with D possibly TRBD2 on 6 matching bases. The V and J ends lost 4 bases and 15 bases respectively, with 13 bases between them. From germline, CDR1 is SGHTA and CDR2 FQGNSA. CDR3 length equals 11 residues. CDR3 sequence reads: CASSSLAGSFF. CDR3 nucleotide sequence: TGTGCCAGCAGCTCCCTCGCGGGGTCGTTCTTC.

This clonotype occurred many times. The genes are TRBV5-4 and TRBJ2-3; 8 nucleotides line up with TRBD1. The CDR3 length is 14 residues. Germline V lookup: CDR1 SGHNT, CDR2 YYREEE (reference sequence). The junction had 3 bases not matched to a gene; V was cut back by 4 bases and J by 2 bases. CDR3 sequence: CASSQTGDTDTQYF. In DNA, the CDR3 is TGTGCCAGCAGCCAGACAGGGGACACAGATACGCAGTATTTT.

In this sample, this clonotype turned up many times. The V call is TRBV6-6, the J call TRBJ2-3; a weak D match, TRBD1 (6 bases). The germline V gene has CDR1 MNHNY and CDR2 SVGAGI (reference sequence). Trimming stripped 1 base from V and 0 bases from J, with 11 bases between. This CDR3 region has 16 residues. CDR3 in amino acids: CASSYLQGPSTDTQYF. The CDR3 nucleotides are TGTGCCAGCAGTTACTTGCAGGGGCCTAGCACAGATACGCAGTATTTT.

With regard to this clonotype: This may stem from a read error, because a much larger clone lies one nucleotide away. The V call is TRBV7-9, the J call TRBJ2-4; no clear D. CDR1 SEHNR and CDR2 FQNEAQ come from the germline V gene (reference sequence). The CDR3 is 15 residues long. For the CDR3, the DNA is TGTGCCAGCAGCCCTACAGTCTTAGCCAAAAACAATCAGTACTTC. Translating it yields CASSPTVLAKNNQYF.

This clonotype turned up a few times. This chain uses TRBV4-1 with TRBJ1-1, with 7 bases aligning to TRBD1. Germline-derived CDR1 and CDR2 are MGHRA and YSYEKL. This CDR3 spans 15 amino acids. V trimming: 4 bases; J trimming: 5 bases; junction bases outside the gene matches: 10. CDR3 nucleotides: TGCGCCAGCAGCCGGTGGGGGCAGGGGGGGACTGAAGCTTTCTTT. Its protein product is CASSRWGQGGTEAFF.